The entry that follows covers one TCR delta chain sequence. A far larger clone lies a single base away; this is likely a read error. Other DNA sequences in this specimen translate into the identical CDR3. The entry originates in a study of gamma-delta chains in newborns, infants, children. TCRdb repeated clone calling on the reads with CATT. The table records 3,000 to 3,500 delta-chain clones, less than 1.5% of them present only once. Germline V lookup: CDR1 GEAIGNYY, CDR2 EKD. The CDR3 has 18 residues. Sequencing was carried out using blood. The chain employs TRDV2 and TRDJ3; 10 positions agree with TRDD3. The receptor's source is a child who was a newborn, infant or young child, either healthy, febrile or measles-vaccinated (not recorded which). CDR3 bases: TGTGCCTGTGACACCGGGGGATACGCGACCTGGGACACCCGGCAGATGTTTTTC. Its protein product is CACDTGGYATWDTRQMFF.